This T cell receptor beta chain emerged from a study of Graves' ophthalmopathy and Graves' hyperthyroidism. On this clonotype itself: A much larger clone is a single base away; this may be a read error.

Germline V gene lookup returns CDR1 MNHEY and CDR2 SVGAGI. The CDR3 loop spans 16 amino acids. RNA transcripts yielded amplified TCR beta CDR3 regions. First-round RT-PCR relied on HTBI primers, and a second-round multiplex PCR came next. TCRdb re-derived calls from the multiplex PCR reads in MiXCR, one entry per CDR3 protein. The data show approximately 1.2 million distinct CDR3 sequences, roughly 35% seen once. Sequenced input: peripheral blood or thyroid tissue (not recorded which). The sequence was collected from an adult man with Graves' hyperthyroidism. The chain couples TRBV6-5 to TRBJ1-5, with a weak D call TRBD1 (6 bases). CDR3 sequence (DNA): TGTGTCAGCAGTTCGTCCAGGACAGCTCTCAATCAGCCCCAGCATTTT. Amino acids: CVSSSSRTALNQPQHF.